This TCR beta chain was captured in a study of breast tumors, draining lymph nodes, adjacent tissues. At least ten counts were recorded for this clonotype. Its antigen is not identified. The CDR3 extends over 15 amino acids. V was trimmed by 3 bases and J by 0 bases, leaving 11 bases between them. The germline V gene encodes CDR1 SGHTA and CDR2 FQGNSA. TCRdb itself ran the multiplex PCR reads through MiXCR, one entry per CDR3 protein. The repertoire holds 50,000 to 55,000 distinct CDR3 sequences, with under 45% as singletons. Study observations and caveats: That most tumor T cells come from lymph nodes remained unproven. Tumor repertoires ranked between lymph nodes and nontumor tissue in diversity, with V and J gene preferences. Most tumor T cells seemingly derive from lymph node, then expand in tumor. Luminal-like breast cancer showed significantly greater tumor-nontumor repertoire similarity than basal-like breast cancer did.

The sample comprised breast tumor tissue. The V and J genes are TRBV7-2 and TRBJ1-2; D might be TRBD1 (6 bases). The receptor's source is a female donor with breast cancer. Some clones in this sample may be carry-over from other donors' samples. Here the CDR3 reads CASSFMTGANYGYTF. In nucleotides, the CDR3 is TGTGCCAGCAGCTTTATGACAGGAGCTAACTATGGCTACACCTTC.